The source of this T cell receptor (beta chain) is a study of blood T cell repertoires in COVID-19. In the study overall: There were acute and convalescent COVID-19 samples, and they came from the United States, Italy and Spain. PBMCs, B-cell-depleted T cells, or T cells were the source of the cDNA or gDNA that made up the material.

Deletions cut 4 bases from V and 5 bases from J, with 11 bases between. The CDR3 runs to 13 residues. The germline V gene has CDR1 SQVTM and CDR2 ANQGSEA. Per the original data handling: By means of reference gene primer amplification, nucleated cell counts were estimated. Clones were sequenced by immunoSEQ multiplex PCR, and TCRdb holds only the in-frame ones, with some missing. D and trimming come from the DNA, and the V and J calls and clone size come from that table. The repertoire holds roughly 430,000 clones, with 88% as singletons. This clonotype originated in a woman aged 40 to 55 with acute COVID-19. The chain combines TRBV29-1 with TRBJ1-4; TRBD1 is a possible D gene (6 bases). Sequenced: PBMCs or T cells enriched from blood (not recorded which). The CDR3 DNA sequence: TGCAGCGTTGGGAAGGGGGGGAATGAAAAACTGTTTTTT. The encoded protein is CSVGKGGNEKLFF.